The TCR beta chain described here comes from a study of T cells in Graves' hyperthyroidism and ophthalmopathy (dated by TCRdb to the late 2010s). About the full investigation: To identify distinguishing TCR V-J signatures, a discovery cohort of some 100 patients was used, comprising 43 with Graves' ophthalmopathy and around 57 with stable Graves' hyperthyroidism. After sampling, hyperthyroidism patients received methimazole starting at 30 mg daily, and ophthalmopathy patients received high-dose intravenous methylprednisolone. An independent validation cohort of about 19 hyperthyroidism patients and approximately 17 patients who later progressed to ophthalmopathy tested prospective prediction of ophthalmopathy. Thyroid tissue and blood T-cell repertoires from several Graves' hyperthyroidism patients were also compared in the study. According to the paper, TCR Vbeta CDR3 sequencing was carried out on about 140 peripheral blood samples, which came from some 41 ophthalmopathy, around 75 hyperthyroidism and roughly 17 progressor patients. The roughly 94 discovery patients were randomly split 7:3 into training and test sets.

For this clonotype: It has no known antigen specificity. No base quality information exists; no much larger clone differs at one position.

V is trimmed back by 6 bases and J by 6 bases, and the junction contains 3 bases that no gene match accounts for. Including cysteine and phenylalanine, the CDR3 has 12 amino acids. CDR3 DNA only is kept here, 36 bases in frame from base 1. In the germline V gene, CDR1 corresponds to SNHLY and CDR2 to FYNNEI. Amplification of TCR beta CDR3 regions was carried out from RNA transcripts. The first round of RT-PCR for the TCR CDR3 was performed with the HTBI primer set and the Qiagen OneStep RT-PCR kit. A second multiplex PCR round built the libraries, followed by size selection and purification. Libraries were sequenced paired-end with 100 bp reads on an Illumina HiSeq2000. The authors' analysis ran thus. Raw data were processed with SOAPnuke, discarding reads with adapters, uncalled bases, mean Phred below 15, or no exact constant-primer or identifier match. High-quality paired reads were merged using COPE v1.2.5, and each unique nucleotide sequence was defined as a clonotype. MiTCR v1.1 was used to align clonotypes to the IMGT TRBV, TRBD and TRBJ reference segments. The analysis was restricted to V-J combinations with a frequency above 0.0001, which together covered approximately 99% of the repertoires. The TCS score was defined as the ratio of F50 (clonal expansion) to E x V (chaos), calculated using BLOSUM62-based TCRdist between CDR3 peptides within each V-J. Welch's t-statistics and random forest reduced 500 to 650 V-J features to about 12, which were used in a naive Bayes classifier (R e1071). The Morisita-Horn index was used to measure how similar the thyroid and blood repertoires were. TCRdb reprocessing: public reads trimmed at Q25 with fastp, clones called with MiXCR, in-frame beta chains kept. Each CDR3 protein gets just one entry, which takes the most common genes and DNA from the rows behind it. The V and J calls and clone size are TCRdb's, not the authors'. The sample table lists 550,000 to 700,000 distinct CDR3 sequences, under 60% of them with a count of one. The biggest ten clones account for around 20% of the sample.

Exclusion was applied to patients with uncontrolled infections, other autoimmune diseases, pregnancy or lactation. Diagnoses were based on clinical symptoms, serum thyroxine and TRAb, thyroid ultrasound and orbital computed tomography. Total RNA was extracted with Trizol reagent, and quality was checked on an Agilent 2100 Bioanalyzer. The research as a whole found: Most expanded thyroid clonotypes (frequency above 0.001) were also found in blood, which suggests that blood repertoires may mirror thyroid immune responses. A 13 V-J signature model separated ophthalmopathy from stable hyperthyroidism, with just over 85% sensitivity and roughly 81% specificity in cross-validation and 80%/75% in testing. No statistical method was used to fix the sample size in advance, and group allocation was not hidden from the investigators. In validation, the model predicted progression to ophthalmopathy a median of roughly six months before onset, with roughly 70% sensitivity and about 72% specificity.

This receptor was taken from an adult woman with Graves' disease, either hyperthyroidism or ophthalmopathy (not recorded which). Material: peripheral blood or thyroid tissue (not recorded which). The chain is encoded by TRBV2 joined to TRBJ1-1, and TRBD1 aligns with 8 junction nucleotides. CDR3 loop: CASRDRVSEAFF. Read as DNA, the sequence is TGTGCCAGCAGGGACAGGGTCTCTGAAGCTTTCTTT. The full variable domain, completed from the reference TRBV2 and TRBJ1-1 proteins outside the CDR3, reads EPEVTQTPSHQVTQMGQEVILRCVPISNHLYFYWYRQILGQKVEFLVSFYNNEISEKSEIFDDQFSVERPDGSNFTLKIRSTKLEDSAMYFCASRDRVSEAFFGQGTRLTVV.